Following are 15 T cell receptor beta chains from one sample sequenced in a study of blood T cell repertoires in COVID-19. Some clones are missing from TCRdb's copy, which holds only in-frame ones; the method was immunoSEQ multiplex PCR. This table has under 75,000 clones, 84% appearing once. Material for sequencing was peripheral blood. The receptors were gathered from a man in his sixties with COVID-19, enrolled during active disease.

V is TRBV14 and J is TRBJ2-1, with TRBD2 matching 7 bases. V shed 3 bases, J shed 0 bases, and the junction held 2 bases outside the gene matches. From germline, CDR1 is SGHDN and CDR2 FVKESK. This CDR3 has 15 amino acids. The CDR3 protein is CASSQGGSSYNEQFF. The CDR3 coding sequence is TGTGCCAGCAGCCAGGGCGGGAGCTCCTACAATGAGCAGTTCTTC. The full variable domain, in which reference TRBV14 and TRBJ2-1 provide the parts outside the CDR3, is EAGVTQFPSHSVIEKGQTVTLRCDPISGHDNLYWYRRVMGKEIKFLLHFVKESKQDESGMPNNRFLAERTGGTYSTLKVQPAELEDSGVYFCASSQGGSSYNEQFFGPGTRLTVL.

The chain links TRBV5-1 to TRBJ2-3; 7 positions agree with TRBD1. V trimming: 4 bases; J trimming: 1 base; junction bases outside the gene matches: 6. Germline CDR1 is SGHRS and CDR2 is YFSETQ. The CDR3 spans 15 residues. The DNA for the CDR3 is TGCGCCAGCAGCCTCGGACAGGAGGGCACAGATACGCAGTATTTT. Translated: CASSLGQEGTDTQYF.

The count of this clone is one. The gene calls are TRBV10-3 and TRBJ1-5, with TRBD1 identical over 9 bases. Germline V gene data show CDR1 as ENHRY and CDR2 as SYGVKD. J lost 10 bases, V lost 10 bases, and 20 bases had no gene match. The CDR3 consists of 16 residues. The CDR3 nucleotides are TGTGCCACGCGACAGCACATCGGGGACAGGGTGGAACCCCAGCATTTT. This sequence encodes CATRQHIGDRVEPQHF.

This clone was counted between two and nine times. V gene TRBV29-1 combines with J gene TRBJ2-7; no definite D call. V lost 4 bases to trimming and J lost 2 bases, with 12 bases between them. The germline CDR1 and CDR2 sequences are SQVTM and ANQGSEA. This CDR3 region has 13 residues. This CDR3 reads CSVVWADTYEQYF. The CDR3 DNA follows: TGCAGCGTTGTTTGGGCAGACACCTACGAGCAGTACTTC.

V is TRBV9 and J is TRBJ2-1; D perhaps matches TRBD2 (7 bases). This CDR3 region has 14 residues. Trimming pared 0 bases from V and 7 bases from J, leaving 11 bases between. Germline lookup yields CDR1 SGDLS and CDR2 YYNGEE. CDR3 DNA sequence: TGTGCCAGCAGCGTAGGCGGGGGCATAAATGAGCAGTTCTTC. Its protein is CASSVGGGINEQFF.

The CDR3, as DNA: TGCGCCAGCAGCTTGGGACTAGCGGGGGGGCAAGATACGCAGTATTTT. Translation gives CASSLGLAGGQDTQYF. This chain uses TRBV5-1 with TRBJ2-3, with 14 nucleotides matching TRBD2. The CDR3 runs 16 residues. CDR1 and CDR2 (germline): SGHRS, YFSETQ. V was pared by 0 bases and J by 5 bases, with 2 bases of the junction left unmatched.

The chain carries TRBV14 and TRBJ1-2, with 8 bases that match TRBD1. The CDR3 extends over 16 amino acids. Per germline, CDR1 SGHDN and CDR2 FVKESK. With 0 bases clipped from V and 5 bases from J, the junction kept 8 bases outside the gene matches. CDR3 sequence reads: CASSQELSGGSYGYTF. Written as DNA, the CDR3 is TGTGCCAGCAGCCAAGAGCTTTCAGGGGGCAGTTATGGCTACACCTTC. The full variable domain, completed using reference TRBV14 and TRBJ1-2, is EAGVTQFPSHSVIEKGQTVTLRCDPISGHDNLYWYRRVMGKEIKFLLHFVKESKQDESGMPNNRFLAERTGGTYSTLKVQPAELEDSGVYFCASSQELSGGSYGYTFGSGTRLTVV.

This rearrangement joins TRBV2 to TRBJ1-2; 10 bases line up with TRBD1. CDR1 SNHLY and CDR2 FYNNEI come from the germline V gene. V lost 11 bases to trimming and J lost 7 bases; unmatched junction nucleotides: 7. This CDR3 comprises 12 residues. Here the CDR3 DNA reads TGTGCCGGAAGGGGACAGGGGTTTGGCTACACCTTC. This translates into CAGRGQGFGYTF.

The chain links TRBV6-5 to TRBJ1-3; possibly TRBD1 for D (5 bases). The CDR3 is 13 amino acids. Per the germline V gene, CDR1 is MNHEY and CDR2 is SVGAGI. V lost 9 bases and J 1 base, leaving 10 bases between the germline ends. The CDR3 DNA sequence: TGTGCCAGTCAGGGCGGATCTGGAAACACCATATATTTT. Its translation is CASQGGSGNTIYF.

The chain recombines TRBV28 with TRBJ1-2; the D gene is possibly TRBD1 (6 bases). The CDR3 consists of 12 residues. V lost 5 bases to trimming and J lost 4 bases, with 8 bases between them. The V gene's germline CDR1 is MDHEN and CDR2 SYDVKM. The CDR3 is CASSLDSYGYTF. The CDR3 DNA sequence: TGTGCCAGCAGTCTGGACAGCTATGGCTACACCTTC.

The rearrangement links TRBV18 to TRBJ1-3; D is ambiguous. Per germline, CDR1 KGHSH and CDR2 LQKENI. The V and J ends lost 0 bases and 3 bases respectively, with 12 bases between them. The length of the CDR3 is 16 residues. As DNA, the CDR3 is TGTGCCAGCTCACCACCAGTCACCTCCGGTGGAAACACCATATATTTT. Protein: CASSPPVTSGGNTIYF.

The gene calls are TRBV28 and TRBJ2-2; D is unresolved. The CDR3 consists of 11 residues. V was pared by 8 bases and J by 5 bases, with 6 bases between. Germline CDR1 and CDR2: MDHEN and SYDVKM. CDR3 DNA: TGTGCCAGCCATCGGACCGGGGAGCTGTTTTTT. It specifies CASHRTGELFF.

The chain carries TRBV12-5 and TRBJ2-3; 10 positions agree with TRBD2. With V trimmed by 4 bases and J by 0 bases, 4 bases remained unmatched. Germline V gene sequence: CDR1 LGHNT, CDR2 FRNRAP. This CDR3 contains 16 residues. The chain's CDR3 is CASGSSGGASTDTQYF. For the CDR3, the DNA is TGTGCTAGTGGTTCTAGCGGGGGTGCTAGCACAGATACGCAGTATTTT.

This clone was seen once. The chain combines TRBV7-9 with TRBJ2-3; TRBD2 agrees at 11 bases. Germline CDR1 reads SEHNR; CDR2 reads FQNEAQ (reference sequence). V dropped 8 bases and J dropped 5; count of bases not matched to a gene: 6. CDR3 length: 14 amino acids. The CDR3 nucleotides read TGTGCCAGCGGCACTAGCGGGAGTGTAGATACGCAGTATTTT. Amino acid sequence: CASGTSGSVDTQYF.

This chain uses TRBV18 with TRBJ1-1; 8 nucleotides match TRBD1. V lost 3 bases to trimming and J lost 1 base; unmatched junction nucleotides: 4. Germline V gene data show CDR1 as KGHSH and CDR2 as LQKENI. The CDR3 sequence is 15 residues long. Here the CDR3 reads CASSPLTGANTEAFF. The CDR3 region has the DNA TGTGCCAGCTCACCCCTGACAGGGGCGAACACTGAAGCTTTCTTT.